The 21 T cell receptor beta chains reported below all come from one sample, sequenced in a study of shared clonotypes between healthy human individuals. Assay: immunoSEQ multiplex PCR; the TCRdb copy retains only in-frame clones and omits some. The sample lists about 2.3 million clones, around 92% occurring once. The sample was naive CD4+ T cells from PBMCs. The subset: CD45RA+ positively selected. These receptors were collected from a man aged 18 to 29 in good health. Some clones in this sample may be carry-over from other donors' samples.

This clone was recorded once. This chain connects TRBV5-1 to TRBJ2-3; TRBD2 matches at 13 bases. The CDR3 consists of 17 residues. The trim removed 3 bases at V and 9 bases at J, leaving 13 bases unmatched. The germline V gene has CDR1 SGHRS and CDR2 YFSETQ. The CDR3 protein is CASSYGLAGADRVTQYF. The CDR3 DNA sequence: TGCGCCAGCAGCTACGGACTAGCGGGAGCAGATAGGGTGACGCAGTATTTT. The full variable domain, its missing parts supplied by reference TRBV5-1 and TRBJ2-3, is KAGVTQTPRYLIKTRGQQVTLSCSPISGHRSVSWYQQTPGQGLQFLFEYFSETQRNKGNFPGRFSGRQFSNSRSEMNVSTLELGDSALYLCASSYGLAGADRVTQYFGPGTRLTVL.

V usage is TRBV11-3 and J usage is TRBJ2-1; TRBD1 aligns across 8 bases. The V gene end was trimmed by 5 bases and the J gene end by 5 bases; junction bases not matched to a gene: 5. The CDR3 consists of 14 residues. Germline assignment: CDR1 SGHNT and CDR2 YENEEA. CDR3 sequence: CASSPGQANNEQFF. CDR3 in DNA: TGTGCCAGCAGCCCGGGACAGGCAAACAATGAGCAGTTCTTC.

Only one count was recorded for this clone. Other nucleotide sequences from this sample produce the same CDR3. The chain is built from TRBV9 and TRBJ2-2; D gene ambiguous. Looked up from germline, CDR1 is SGDLS and CDR2 is YYNGEE. V was trimmed by 0 bases and J by 5 bases, leaving 5 bases between them. The length of the CDR3 is 13 residues. This CDR3 reads CASSVAGTGELFF. The CDR3 nucleotides are TGTGCCAGCAGCGTAGCAGGTACCGGGGAGCTGTTTTTT. The variable domain in full, with the rest retrieved from reference TRBV9 and TRBJ2-2, is DSGVTQTPKHLITATGQRVTLRCSPRSGDLSVYWYQQSLDQGLQFLIQYYNGEERAKGNILERFSAQQFPDLHSELNLSSLELGDSALYFCASSVAGTGELFFGEGSRLTVL.

This chain uses TRBV5-4 with TRBJ2-4, with D possibly called TRBD1 or TRBD2 (6 bases each). Germline V lookup: CDR1 SGHNT, CDR2 YYREEE (reference sequence). The CDR3 is 15 residues long. Deletions cut 3 bases from V and 3 bases from J, with 13 bases between. The CDR3 DNA reads TGTGCCAGCAGCTCTCCACAGGGAGGCAAAAACATTCAGTACTTC. This encodes CASSSPQGGKNIQYF. Variable domain in full (rest from reference TRBV5-4 and TRBJ2-4): ETGVTQSPTHLIKTRGQQVTLRCSSQSGHNTVSWYQQALGQGPQFIFQYYREEENGRGNFPPRFSGLQFPNYSSELNVNALELDDSALYLCASSSPQGGKNIQYFGAGTRLSVL.

The rearrangement links TRBV5-6 to TRBJ2-7, with 8 bases identical to TRBD2. Trimming at V came to 6 bases and at J to 4 bases, leaving 9 bases not matched to a gene. Germline CDR1 SGHDT, CDR2 YYEEEE. The CDR3 is 14 amino acids. The CDR3 sequence: CASTVGLAGYEQYF. For the CDR3, the DNA is TGTGCCAGCACCGTAGGACTAGCAGGGTACGAGCAGTACTTC.

This clone showed up just a few times. The rearrangement uses TRBV7-2 and TRBJ2-7, with TRBD2 matching over 9 bases. The CDR3 covers 12 residues. The J segment lost 6 bases and the V segment lost 5 bases, leaving 2 bases of the junction unmatched. Germline V lookup: CDR1 SGHTA, CDR2 FQGNSA. CDR3 protein: CASSLREGEQYF. The DNA of the CDR3 is TGTGCCAGCAGCCTGCGGGAGGGCGAGCAGTACTTC.

The genes are TRBV7-2 and TRBJ2-4; D is possibly TRBD1 or TRBD2 (5 bases each). The CDR3 length is 12 residues. With 3 bases removed from V and 10 bases from J, the gap between germline ends came to 10 bases. Germline CDR1 SGHTA, CDR2 FQGNSA. The CDR3 DNA reads as TGTGCCAGCAGCTTCAATGGGGGAATTCAGTACTTC. It codes for CASSFNGGIQYF.

The gene calls are TRBV6-1 and TRBJ2-2, with D perhaps matching TRBD2 (6 bases). CDR1 MNHNS and CDR2 SASEGT come from the germline V gene. The V and J ends lost 5 bases and 6 bases respectively, with 7 bases between them. The CDR3 covers 12 residues. CDR3 residues: CASSWGAGELFF. For the CDR3, the DNA is TGTGCCAGCAGTTGGGGGGCCGGGGAGCTGTTTTTT.

V is TRBV28 and J is TRBJ2-7; 10 positions agree with TRBD1. The V gene's germline CDR1 is MDHEN and CDR2 SYDVKM. V lost 5 bases, J lost 2 bases, and 15 bases stayed unmatched. CDR3 length: 18 amino acids. The DNA of the CDR3 is TGTGCCAGCAGTGTGGGGGCCGGGACAGGGGACATCCCCTACGAGCAGTACTTC. This translates into CASSVGAGTGDIPYEQYF.

This clone is a singleton in its sample. This sequence joins TRBV5-1 and TRBJ2-5; the match to TRBD1 covers 11 bases. The germline gives CDR1 SGHRS, CDR2 YFSETQ. There are 15 residues in the CDR3. V trimming: 1 base; J trimming: 7 bases; junction bases outside the gene matches: 6. The CDR3 nucleotides read TGCGCCAGCAGCTTGTTCCGGACAGGGGGCGGGACCCAGTACTTC. Its protein is CASSLFRTGGGTQYF.

The chain links TRBV5-6 to TRBJ2-1; TRBD1 matches 11 bases. J lost 5 bases, V lost 1 base, and 14 bases had no gene match. CDR1 and CDR2 from the germline V gene are SGHDT and YYEEEE. The CDR3 has 19 amino acids. CDR3 residues: CASSLLRVWAGQGDNEQFF. CDR3 nucleotides: TGTGCCAGCAGCTTGTTGAGAGTTTGGGCGGGACAGGGGGACAATGAGCAGTTCTTC. Filled out from reference TRBV5-6 and TRBJ2-1, the complete variable domain reads DAGVTQSPTHLIKTRGQQVTLRCSPKSGHDTVSWYQQALGQGPQFIFQYYEEEERQRGNFPDRFSGHQFPNYSSELNVNALLLGDSALYLCASSLLRVWAGQGDNEQFFGPGTRLTVL.

The chain combines TRBV10-3 with TRBJ1-5; 7 bases are shared with TRBD1. Germline V gene sequence: CDR1 ENHRY, CDR2 SYGVKD. V dropped 10 bases and J dropped 0; count of bases not matched to a gene: 12. The CDR3 runs 16 residues. The CDR3 here is CATRRGGGHSNQPQHF. CDR3 DNA sequence: TGTGCCACCCGGCGGGGAGGGGGCCATAGCAATCAGCCCCAGCATTTT.

The CDR3 DNA sequence: TGTGCCTGGAGTGACCTGGGGGCAGACTATGGCTACACCTTC. Amino acid sequence: CAWSDLGADYGYTF. The chain links TRBV30 to TRBJ1-2; maybe TRBD1 (6 bases). The V end lost 1 base, the J end lost 3 bases, and 12 bases lay between the germline ends. Germline-derived CDR1 and CDR2 are GTSNPN and SVGIG (reference sequence). The length of the CDR3 is 14 residues.

This clone has a single count. The chain has TRBV7-2 and TRBJ1-5, with no clear D. Looked up from germline, CDR1 is SGHTA and CDR2 is FQGNSA. The CDR3 covers 16 residues. Deletions cut 3 bases from V and 5 bases from J, with 17 bases between. The CDR3 spells CASSFFSRRSHQPQHF. In nucleotides, the CDR3 is TGTGCCAGCAGCTTCTTTAGTCGGAGGTCCCATCAGCCCCAGCATTTT. Complete variable domain (other parts from reference TRBV7-2 and TRBJ1-5): GAGVSQSPSNKVTEKGKDVELRCDPISGHTALYWYRQSLGQGLEFLIYFQGNSAPDKSGLPSDRFSAERTGGSVSTLTIQRTQQEDSAVYLCASSFFSRRSHQPQHFGDGTRLSIL.

V and J are TRBV25-1 and TRBJ2-4, with D perhaps assigned TRBD1 or TRBD2 (6 bases each). This CDR3 comprises 15 residues. CDR1 is MGHDK, CDR2 SYGVNS, per germline. The ends were cut back, 3 bases at V and 7 bases at J, with 16 bases in the middle. The CDR3 loop reads CASSDVVGAGNIQYF. CDR3 nucleotides: TGTGCCAGCAGTGATGTTGTGGGGGCGGGGAACATTCAGTACTTC. The full variable domain, with the rest looked up from reference TRBV25-1 and TRBJ2-4, is EADIYQTPRYLVIGTGKKITLECSQTMGHDKMYWYQQDPGMELHLIHYSYGVNSTEKGDLSSESTVSRIRTEHFPLTLESARPSHTSQYLCASSDVVGAGNIQYFGAGTRLSVL.

The rearrangement uses TRBV11-3 and TRBJ2-1, with 7 bases that match TRBD2. The CDR3 covers 18 residues. Germline V CDR1 and CDR2: SGHNT, YENEEA. J lost 0 bases, V lost 6 bases, and 14 bases had no gene match. For the CDR3, the DNA is TGTGCCAGCAGTAAGAAACGGGAGGCCTATAGCTCCTACAATGAGCAGTTCTTC. Protein sequence: CASSKKREAYSSYNEQFF.

This sequence joins TRBV30 and TRBJ1-5; D is unclear. Germline lookup yields CDR1 GTSNPN and CDR2 SVGIG (reference sequence). V lost 1 base and J 4 bases, leaving 8 bases between the germline ends. This CDR3 spans 13 amino acids. This CDR3 is CAWSGVGNQPQHF. In nucleotides, the CDR3 is TGTGCCTGGAGTGGTGTGGGAAATCAGCCCCAGCATTTT.

This rearrangement joins TRBV6-1 to TRBJ2-7, with D tentatively TRBD1 (5 bases). Germline V gene data show CDR1 as MNHNS and CDR2 as SASEGT. The CDR3 length is 15 residues. Trimming removed 2 bases at V and 2 bases at J, with 13 bases between. The CDR3 nucleotides are TGTGCCAGCAGTGAATCCGTGCAGGGTCCCTACGAGCAGTACTTC. This encodes CASSESVQGPYEQYF.

The chain employs TRBV14 and TRBJ2-5, with no clear D. V was shortened by 0 bases and J by 5 bases, with 13 bases between the two germline ends. The length of the CDR3 is 15 residues. CDR1 SGHDN and CDR2 FVKESK come from the germline V gene. The CDR3 spells CASSQDRAGLETQYF. The CDR3 nucleotides read TGTGCCAGCAGCCAAGATCGGGCAGGTCTCGAGACCCAGTACTTC.

The chain couples TRBV9 to TRBJ2-7; TRBD2 matches 7 bases. With 0 bases clipped from V and 7 bases from J, the junction kept 13 bases outside the gene matches. The CDR3 covers 16 residues. Germline CDR1 and CDR2: SGDLS and YYNGEE. CDR3 amino acids: CASSVGAGTGGREQYF. CDR3 coding DNA: TGTGCCAGCAGCGTAGGAGCGGGGACTGGGGGAAGGGAGCAGTACTTC.

The chain links TRBV7-8 to TRBJ2-7; TRBD2 aligns across 7 bases. CDR3 length: 15 amino acids. The trim removed 5 bases at V and 6 bases at J, leaving 13 bases unmatched. Germline CDR1 is SGHVS and CDR2 is FQNEAQ. The CDR3 sequence is CASSHDGRYGSEQYF. Written as DNA, the CDR3 is TGTGCCAGCAGCCACGACGGGAGGTACGGCAGCGAGCAGTACTTC.